The table lists the clone carrying this T cell receptor (beta chain) with a few counts. What it binds is unknown. This sample stems from a study of beta chain features in type 1 diabetes. Study observations and caveats: An over-representation of cells with high TCR expression could result from cDNA sequencing. Type 1 diabetes patients had moderately but significantly shorter TCRB CDR3s in all four CD4+ subsets.

Isolated RNA was reverse transcribed in full, so expressed TCRB transcripts were sequenced. Data came from immunoSEQ multiplex PCR; TCRdb stores just in-frame clones and leaves some out. The sample gives roughly 350,000 clones, 8.5% to 10% of which show up once; about 0.6% is in the top ten. Germline assignment: CDR1 SGHTA and CDR2 FQGNSA. The CDR3 runs 17 residues. Deletions cut 2 bases from V and 3 bases from J, with 17 bases between. Sorting produced populations that all topped 98% purity. This TCR came from a man aged 25 to 40 with type 1 diabetes. The chain joins TRBV7-2 to TRBJ1-5, with D hard to call. Specimen: central memory CD4+ T cells from blood. The CDR3 DNA reads TGTGCCAGCAGCTTATCTTACACGGTTGGGGACAATCAGCCCCAGCATTTT. It translates to CASSLSYTVGDNQPQHF.